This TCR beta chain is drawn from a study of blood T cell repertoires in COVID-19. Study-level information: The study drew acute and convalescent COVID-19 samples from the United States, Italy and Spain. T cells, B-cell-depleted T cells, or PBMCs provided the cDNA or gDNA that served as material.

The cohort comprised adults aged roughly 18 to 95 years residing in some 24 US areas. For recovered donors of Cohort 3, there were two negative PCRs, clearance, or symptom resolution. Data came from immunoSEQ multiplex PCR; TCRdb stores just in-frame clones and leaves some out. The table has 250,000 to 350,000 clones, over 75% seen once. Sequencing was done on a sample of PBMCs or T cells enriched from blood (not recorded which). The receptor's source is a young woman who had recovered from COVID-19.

CDR3 sequence reads: CASSQESQLKRGYTF. The CDR3 nucleotides read TGCGCCAGCAGCCAAGAAAGCCAATTGAAACGTGGCTACACCTTC. The chain is built from TRBV4-1 and TRBJ1-2; no firm D call. The germline V gene has CDR1 MGHRA and CDR2 YSYEKL. This CDR3 has 15 amino acids. With 0 bases removed from V and 7 bases from J, the gap between germline ends came to 15 bases.